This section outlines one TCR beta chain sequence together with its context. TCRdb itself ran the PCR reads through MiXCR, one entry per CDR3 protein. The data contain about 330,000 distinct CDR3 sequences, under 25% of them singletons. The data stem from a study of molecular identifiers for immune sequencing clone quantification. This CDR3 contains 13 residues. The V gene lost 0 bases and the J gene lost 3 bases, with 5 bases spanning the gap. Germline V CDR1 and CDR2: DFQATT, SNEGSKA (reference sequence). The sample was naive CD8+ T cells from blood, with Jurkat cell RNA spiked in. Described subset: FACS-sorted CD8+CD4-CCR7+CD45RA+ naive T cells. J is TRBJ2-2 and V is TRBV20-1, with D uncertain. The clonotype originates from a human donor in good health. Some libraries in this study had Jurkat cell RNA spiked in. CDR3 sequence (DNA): TGCAGTGCTAGAGAAGGGTACACCGGGGAGCTGTTTTTT. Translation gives CSAREGYTGELFF.